Sequencing of this T cell receptor (beta chain) was carried out in a study of shared clonotypes between healthy human individuals. Whole-study findings and limits: Richness estimates generally favored naive over memory subsets.

Regarding this clone: Its antigen is unknown.

CDR3 length: 10 amino acids. V gave up 6 bases and J gave up 5 bases, with 4 bases separating them. Germline V gene data show CDR1 as MDHEN and CDR2 as SYDVKM. Libraries were prepared by immunoSEQ multiplex PCR; TCRdb keeps only in-frame clonotypes and omits some of them. This sample yields about 520,000 clones, of which more than 95% are seen a single time; about 0.068% belongs to the top ten. Sequencing was carried out using naive CD4+ T cells sorted from blood. Subset in this sample: CD45RA+ positively selected. V is TRBV28 and J is TRBJ1-1, with D unclear. This receptor was obtained from a young woman in good health. The CDR3 loop reads CASRGTEAFF. CDR3 in DNA: TGTGCCAGCAGGGGAACTGAAGCTTTCTTT.